This T cell receptor (beta chain) was retrieved from a study of T cell changes during pregnancy in multiple sclerosis. Clones were sequenced by immunoSEQ multiplex PCR, and TCRdb holds only the in-frame ones, with some missing. The sample has 55,000 to 65,000 clones; over 90% are singletons. This CDR3 has 15 residues. Germline V gives CDR1 SGHTA, CDR2 FQGTGA. Trimming cost V 2 bases and J 7 bases, with 17 bases left between them. This receptor was taken from a female donor with multiple sclerosis, enrolled in a pregnancy study. The sequenced sample was peripheral blood, obtained in the first trimester of pregnancy. The chain uses TRBV7-3 and TRBJ1-2; D not certain. CDR3 nucleotides: TGTGCCAGCAGCTTAGGACCACTGGGAGGGTCTGGCTACACCTTC. Residues: CASSLGPLGGSGYTF.